These 2 T cell receptor beta chains were all obtained from the same sample, sequenced in a study of blood T cells in healthy people across ages. Sample-barcoded 5' priming and a J-beta primer mix drove a second PCR of about 6 to 11 cycles. TCRdb analysed the 5' RACE reads with MiXCR anew, one entry per CDR3 protein. The repertoire holds some 900,000 distinct CDR3 sequences, with under 30% as singletons. The sequenced sample consisted of blood. Source of these receptors: a woman older than 75 in good health.

This clonotype was seen repeatedly, ten times or more. The chain recombines TRBV4-2 with TRBJ1-2, with D uncertain. The CDR3 length is 14 residues. Germline CDR1 is LGHNA and CDR2 is YNFKEQ. V lost 1 base to trimming and J lost 1 base, with 7 bases between them. The CDR3 nucleotides read TGTGCCAGCAGCCAAGTTCGCAATAACTATGGCTACACCTTC. As protein: CASSQVRNNYGYTF.

As for this clonotype: A read error may produce the germline difference seen at one junction end. The V and J genes are TRBV15 and TRBJ2-3; 10 bases agree with TRBD1. Germline CDR1 is LNHNV and CDR2 is YYDKDF (reference sequence). The CDR3 sequence is 16 residues long. CDR3 protein: CATSREGQGITDMQYF. DNA for the CDR3: TGTGCCACCAGCAGAGAGGGACAGGGGATCACAGATATGCAGTATTTT.